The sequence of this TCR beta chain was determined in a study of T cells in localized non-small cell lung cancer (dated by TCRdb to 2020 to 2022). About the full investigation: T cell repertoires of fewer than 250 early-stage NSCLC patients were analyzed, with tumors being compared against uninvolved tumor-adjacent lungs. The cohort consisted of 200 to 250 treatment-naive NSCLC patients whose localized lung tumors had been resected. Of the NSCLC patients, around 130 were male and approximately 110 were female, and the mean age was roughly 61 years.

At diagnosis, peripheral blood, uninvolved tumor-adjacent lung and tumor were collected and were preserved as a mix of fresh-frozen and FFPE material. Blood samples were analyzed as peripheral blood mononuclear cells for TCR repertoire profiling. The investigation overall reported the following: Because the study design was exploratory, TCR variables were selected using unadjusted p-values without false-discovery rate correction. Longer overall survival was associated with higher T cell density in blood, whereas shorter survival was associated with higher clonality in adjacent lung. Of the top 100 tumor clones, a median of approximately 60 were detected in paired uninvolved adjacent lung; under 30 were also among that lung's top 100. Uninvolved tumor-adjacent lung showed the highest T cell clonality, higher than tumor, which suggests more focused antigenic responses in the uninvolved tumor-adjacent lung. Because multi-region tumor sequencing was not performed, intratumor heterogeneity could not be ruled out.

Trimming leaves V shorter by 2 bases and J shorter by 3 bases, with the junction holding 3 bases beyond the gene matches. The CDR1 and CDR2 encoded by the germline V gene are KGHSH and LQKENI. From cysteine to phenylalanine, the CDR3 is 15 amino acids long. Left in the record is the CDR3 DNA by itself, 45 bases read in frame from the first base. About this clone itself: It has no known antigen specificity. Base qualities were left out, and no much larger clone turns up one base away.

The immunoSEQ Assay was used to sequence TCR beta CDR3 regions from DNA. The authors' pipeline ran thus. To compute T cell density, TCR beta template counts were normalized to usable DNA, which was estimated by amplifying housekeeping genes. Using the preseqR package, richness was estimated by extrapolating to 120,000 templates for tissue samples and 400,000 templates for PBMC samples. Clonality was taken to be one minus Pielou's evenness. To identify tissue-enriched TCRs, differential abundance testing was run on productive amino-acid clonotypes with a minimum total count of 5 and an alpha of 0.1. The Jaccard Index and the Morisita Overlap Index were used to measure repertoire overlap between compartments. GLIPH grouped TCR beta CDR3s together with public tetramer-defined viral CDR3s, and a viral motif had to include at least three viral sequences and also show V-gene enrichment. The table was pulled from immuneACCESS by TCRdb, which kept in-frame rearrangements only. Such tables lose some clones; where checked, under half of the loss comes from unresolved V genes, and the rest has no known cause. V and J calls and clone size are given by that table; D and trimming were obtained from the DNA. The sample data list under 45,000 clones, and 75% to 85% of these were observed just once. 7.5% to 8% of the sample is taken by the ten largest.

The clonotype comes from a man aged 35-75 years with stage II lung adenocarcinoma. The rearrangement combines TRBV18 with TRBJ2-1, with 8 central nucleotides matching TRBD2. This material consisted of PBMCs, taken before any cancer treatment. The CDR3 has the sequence CASSPLSGSYNEQFF. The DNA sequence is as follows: TGTGCCAGCTCACCATTAAGCGGGAGCTACAATGAGCAGTTCTTC.